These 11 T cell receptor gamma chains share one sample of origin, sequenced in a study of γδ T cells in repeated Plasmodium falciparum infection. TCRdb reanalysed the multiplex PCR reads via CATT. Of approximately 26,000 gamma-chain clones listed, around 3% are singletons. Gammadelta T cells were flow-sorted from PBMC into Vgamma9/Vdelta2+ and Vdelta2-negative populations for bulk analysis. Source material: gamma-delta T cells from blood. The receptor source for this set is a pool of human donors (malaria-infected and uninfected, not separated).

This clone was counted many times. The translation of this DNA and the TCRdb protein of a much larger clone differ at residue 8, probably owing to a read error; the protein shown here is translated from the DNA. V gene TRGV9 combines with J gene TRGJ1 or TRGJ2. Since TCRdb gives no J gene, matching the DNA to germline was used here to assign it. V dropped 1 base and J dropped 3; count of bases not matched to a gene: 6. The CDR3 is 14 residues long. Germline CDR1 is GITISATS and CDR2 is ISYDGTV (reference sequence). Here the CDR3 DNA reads TGTGCCTTGTGGGAGGTCCCGAGTTATTATAAGAAACTCTTT. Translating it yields CALWEVPSYYKKLF.

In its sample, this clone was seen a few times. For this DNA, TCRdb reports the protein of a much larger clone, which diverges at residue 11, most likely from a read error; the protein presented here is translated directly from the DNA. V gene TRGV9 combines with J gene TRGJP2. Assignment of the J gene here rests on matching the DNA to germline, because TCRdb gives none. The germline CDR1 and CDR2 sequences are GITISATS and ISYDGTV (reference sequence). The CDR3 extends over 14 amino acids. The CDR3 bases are TGTGCCTTGTGGGAGGTGAGTAGTGATTGGTTCAAGACGTTT. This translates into CALWEVSSDWFKTF.

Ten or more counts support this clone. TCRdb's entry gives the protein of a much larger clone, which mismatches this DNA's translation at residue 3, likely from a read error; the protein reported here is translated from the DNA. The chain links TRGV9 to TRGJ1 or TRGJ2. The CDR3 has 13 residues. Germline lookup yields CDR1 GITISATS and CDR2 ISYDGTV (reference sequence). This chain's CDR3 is CASWEGPYYKKLF. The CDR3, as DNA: TGTGCCTCGTGGGAGGGACCTTATTATAAGAAACTCTTT.

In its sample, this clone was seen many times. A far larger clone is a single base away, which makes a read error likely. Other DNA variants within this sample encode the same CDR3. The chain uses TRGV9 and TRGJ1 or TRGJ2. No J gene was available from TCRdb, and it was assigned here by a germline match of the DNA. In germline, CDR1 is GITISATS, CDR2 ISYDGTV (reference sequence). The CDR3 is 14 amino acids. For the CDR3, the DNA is TGTGCCCTGTGGGAGTTGTACCCCCAGGATAAGAAACTCTTT. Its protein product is CALWELYPQDKKLF.

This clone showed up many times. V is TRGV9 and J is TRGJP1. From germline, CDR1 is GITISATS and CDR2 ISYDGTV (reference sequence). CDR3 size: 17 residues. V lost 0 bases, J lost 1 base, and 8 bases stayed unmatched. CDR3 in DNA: TGTGCCTTGTGGGAGGTGCTTTCTGGTACCACTGGTTGGTTCAAGATATTT. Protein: CALWEVLSGTTGWFKIF.

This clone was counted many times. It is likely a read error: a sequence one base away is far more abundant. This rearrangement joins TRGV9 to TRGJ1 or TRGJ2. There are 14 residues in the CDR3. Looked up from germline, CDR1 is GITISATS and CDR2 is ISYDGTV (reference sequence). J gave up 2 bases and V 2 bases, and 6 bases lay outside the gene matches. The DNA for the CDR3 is TGTGCCTTGTGGGAGGCGGGACATTATTATAAGAAACTCTTT. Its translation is CALWEAGHYYKKLF.

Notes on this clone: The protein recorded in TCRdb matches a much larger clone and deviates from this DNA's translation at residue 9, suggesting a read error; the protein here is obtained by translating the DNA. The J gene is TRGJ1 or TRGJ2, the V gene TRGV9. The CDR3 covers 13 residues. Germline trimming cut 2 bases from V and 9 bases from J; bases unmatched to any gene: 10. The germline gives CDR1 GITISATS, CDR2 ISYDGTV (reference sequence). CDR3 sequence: CALWEGVPGKKLF. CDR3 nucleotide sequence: TGTGCCTTGTGGGAGGGCGTTCCTGGTAAGAAACTCTTT.

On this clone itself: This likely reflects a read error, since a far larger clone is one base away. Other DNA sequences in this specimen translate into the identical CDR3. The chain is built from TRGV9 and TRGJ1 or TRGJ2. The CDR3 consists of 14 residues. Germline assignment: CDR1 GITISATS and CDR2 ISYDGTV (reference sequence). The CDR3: CALWEVLWYYKKLF. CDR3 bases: TGCGCCTTGTGGGAGGTGCTCTGGTATTATAAGAAACTCTTT.

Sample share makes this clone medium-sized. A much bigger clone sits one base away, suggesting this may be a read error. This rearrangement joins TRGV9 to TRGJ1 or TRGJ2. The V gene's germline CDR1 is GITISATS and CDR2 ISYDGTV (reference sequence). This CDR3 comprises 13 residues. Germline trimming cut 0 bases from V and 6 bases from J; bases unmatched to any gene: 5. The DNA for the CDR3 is TGTGCCTTGTGGGAGGTGCATCCTTATAAGAAACTCTTT. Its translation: CALWEVHPYKKLF.

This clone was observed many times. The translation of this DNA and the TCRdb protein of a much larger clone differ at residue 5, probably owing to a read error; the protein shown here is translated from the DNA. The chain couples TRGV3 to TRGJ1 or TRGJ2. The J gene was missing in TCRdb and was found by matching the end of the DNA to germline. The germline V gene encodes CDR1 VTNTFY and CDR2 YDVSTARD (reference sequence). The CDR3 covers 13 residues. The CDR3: CATWGRPRYKKLF. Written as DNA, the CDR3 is TGTGCCACCTGGGGCAGGCCGAGGTATAAGAAACTCTTT.

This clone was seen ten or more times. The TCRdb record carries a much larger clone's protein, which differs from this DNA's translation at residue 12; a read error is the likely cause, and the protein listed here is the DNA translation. CDR3 nucleotide sequence: TGTGCCTTGTGGGAGGTAAATCCCCCTTATAAGAGACTCTTT. Translation gives CALWEVNPPYKRLF. The J gene is uncalled and the V gene is TRGV9. Germline V gene sequence: CDR1 GITISATS, CDR2 ISYDGTV (reference sequence). This CDR3 is 14 amino acids long.